This T cell receptor (beta chain) was found in a study of shared T cell receptors in the human thymus. Some clones are missing from TCRdb's copy, which holds only in-frame ones; the method was immunoSEQ multiplex PCR. Here the sample spans hundreds of thousands of clones, about 95% being singletons. V lost 5 bases and J lost 0, with 8 bases in between. Germline loops: CDR1 SGHNT, CDR2 YENEEA. The CDR3 extends over 14 amino acids. The sequencing input was thymocytes. This receptor was identified in a human donor. V usage is TRBV11-3 and J usage is TRBJ2-4, with a tentative D call TRBD2 (5 bases). CDR3 residues: CASSQAEAKNIQYF. DNA of the CDR3: TGTGCCAGCAGCCAAGCGGAAGCCAAAAACATTCAGTACTTC.